A selection of T cell receptor beta chains follows, all from one sample in a study of beta chain features in type 1 diabetes. TCRdb's copy holds only in-frame clones and misses some; the assay was immunoSEQ multiplex PCR. This sample yields about 360,000 clones, of which 10% to 15% are seen a single time; less than 0.02% belongs to the top ten. Sequencing was carried out using naive CD4+ T cells from blood. All receptors come from a man aged 18 to 29 in good health. Each CDR3 is given with its conserved first and last residue. A D gene is named only where the DNA matches it firmly.

v_call,d_call,j_call,cdr3_aa
TRBV7-8,.,TRBJ1-1,CASSLGEYTEAFF
TRBV11-1,.,TRBJ1-2,CASSPPTWGYTF
TRBV27,.,TRBJ2-5,CASSARLQGQETQYF
TRBV28,.,TRBJ2-7,CASIGGRPSYEQYF
TRBV29-1,.,TRBJ2-7,CSVAQGSYEQYF
TRBV29-1,.,TRBJ1-1,CSVEGTVNTEAFF
TRBV28,.,TRBJ1-3,CASSPLHKSGNTIYF
TRBV29-1,TRBD1,TRBJ1-2,CSVGQGVDYGYTF
TRBV29-1,.,TRBJ2-1,CSVRGGKGSGEQFF
TRBV5-4,.,TRBJ2-2,CASSRPGQRNTGELFF
TRBV18,TRBD1,TRBJ2-1,CASSLHRGIGSYNEQFF
TRBV28,TRBD1,TRBJ2-1,CASSPPGTGGSYNEQFF
TRBV19,TRBD1,TRBJ1-5,CASSRDRGNQPQHF
TRBV30,.,TRBJ1-4,CAWTHGGLIATNEKLFF
TRBV7-2,TRBD2,TRBJ2-1,CASSPDPGGEQFF
TRBV28,TRBD1,TRBJ1-1,CASSPGQGGTEAFF
TRBV7-2,TRBD2,TRBJ2-3,CASSLGTSGAGMGTQYF
TRBV4-2,TRBD2,TRBJ2-5,CASSQDLRLARQETQYF
TRBV4-2,.,TRBJ2-7,CASSQDWTAYEQYF
TRBV27,TRBD1,TRBJ2-7,CASRGQGAHEQYF
TRBV7-9,TRBD1,TRBJ1-5,CASSPAGGSAQPQHF
TRBV19,TRBD1,TRBJ2-3,CASSKQGAQGQYF
TRBV5-4,TRBD2,TRBJ2-7,CASSRGLAGTFSYEQYF
TRBV7-2,TRBD2,TRBJ2-7,CASSSPTSGYEQYF
TRBV9,.,TRBJ2-5,CASSTIRSGQETQYF
TRBV2,TRBD1,TRBJ1-5,CASSELGTGINQPQHF
TRBV18,TRBD2,TRBJ2-3,CASSPTLAGARTDTQYF